These 13 T cell receptor beta chains were sequenced from one sample in a study of cytomegalovirus exposure and HLA in healthy donors. The method was immunoSEQ multiplex PCR; TCRdb's version includes in-frame clones alone and lacks a portion of them. Of 150,000 to 170,000 clones detected, about 86% appear once; the ten largest clones hold around 2.1%. The sample taken for sequencing was PBMCs. Receptor source: a human donor in good health.

V usage is TRBV15 and J usage is TRBJ1-1; tentatively, D is TRBD1 (5 bases). The V end lost 1 base, the J end lost 4 bases, and 7 bases lay between the germline ends. The germline V gene encodes CDR1 LNHNV and CDR2 YYDKDF (reference sequence). This CDR3 comprises 13 residues. The CDR3 here is CATSRGGGTEAFF. The CDR3 coding sequence is TGTGCCACCAGCAGAGGGGGGGGCACTGAAGCTTTCTTT.

This chain links TRBV7-9 with TRBJ2-5; no definite D call. V lost 4 bases, J lost 4 bases, and 19 bases lay in between. From germline, CDR1 is SEHNR and CDR2 FQNEAQ (reference sequence). CDR3 length equals 16 residues. CDR3 in DNA: TGTGCCAGCAGCTCGACTCTCGGCTTGAGAGGAGAGACCCAGTACTTC. Protein product: CASSSTLGLRGETQYF.

CDR3: CASRLTGGISGANVLTF. CDR3 coding DNA: TGCGCCAGCAGGCTGACAGGGGGCATCTCTGGGGCCAACGTCCTGACTTTC. V gene TRBV10-2 combines with J gene TRBJ2-6; TRBD1 matches at 10 bases. The CDR3 has 17 amino acids. The V gene's germline CDR1 is WSHSY and CDR2 SAAADI. Trimming at V came to 6 bases and at J to 0 bases, leaving 5 bases not matched to a gene.

The rearrangement links TRBV7-3 to TRBJ2-5; 9 bases fit TRBD2. This CDR3 region has 16 residues. Trimming cost V 0 bases and J 9 bases; bases outside gene matches: 11. The germline CDR1 and CDR2 sequences are SGHTA and FQGTGA. CDR3 nucleotides: TGTGCCAGCAGCTTAACAGGCGGAGGGACTAGCATACCCCAGTACTTC. Its translation: CASSLTGGGTSIPQYF. Looking up the rest from reference TRBV7-3 and TRBJ2-5 gives the full variable domain: GAGVSQTPSNKVTEKGKYVELRCDPISGHTALYWYRQSLGQGPEFLIYFQGTGAADDSGLPNDRFFAVRPEGSVSTLKIQRTERGDSAVYLCASSLTGGGTSIPQYFGPGTRLLVL.

This clone was seen once. The rearrangement joins TRBV29-1 to TRBJ1-1, with D perhaps TRBD1 (6 bases). The germline V gene encodes CDR1 SQVTM and CDR2 ANQGSEA. Trimming took off 6 bases at V and 0 bases at J, with 11 bases between the two ends. The CDR3 runs to 13 residues. The chain's CDR3 is CSVADRLNTEAFF. CDR3 DNA: TGCAGCGTAGCGGACAGATTGAACACTGAAGCTTTCTTT.

The CDR3 reads CSVEVRGQGTEAFF. CDR3 nucleotides: TGCAGCGTTGAAGTTCGGGGACAGGGGACTGAAGCTTTCTTT. The chain recombines TRBV29-1 with TRBJ1-1; 10 nucleotides agree with TRBD1. Germline CDR1 reads SQVTM; CDR2 reads ANQGSEA. The CDR3 is made up of 14 amino acids. After removal of 1 base from V and 5 bases from J, the junction contained 4 bases not matched to a gene.

V is TRBV6-5 and J is TRBJ2-4; no definite D call. Deletions cut 1 base from V and 8 bases from J, with 3 bases between. Germline lookup yields CDR1 MNHEY and CDR2 SVGAGI. The CDR3 sequence is 11 residues long. CDR3 amino acids: CASSYFDIQYF. The CDR3 DNA is TGTGCCAGCAGTTACTTCGACATTCAGTACTTC.

The V gene is TRBV28, the J gene TRBJ2-7; TRBD1 aligns across 9 bases. This CDR3 contains 14 residues. J lost 2 bases, V lost 5 bases, and 4 bases had no gene match. The germline gives CDR1 MDHEN, CDR2 SYDVKM. The CDR3 nucleotides read TGTGCCAGCAGTCTAGGGACAGGGCCCTACGAGCAGTACTTC. Protein: CASSLGTGPYEQYF.

This clone has more than one count but fewer than ten. J is TRBJ2-5 and V is TRBV1; TRBD2, the table's D call, lacks a check against the DNA. TRBV1 is described as a pseudogene. The CDR3 is 15 residues long. The CDR3 spells CTSSQEREHGETQYF. CDR3 nucleotides: TGCACCAGCAGCCAAGAGCGGGAGCATGGGGAGACCCAGTACTTC.

The chain links TRBV5-1 to TRBJ1-2; 8 nucleotides match TRBD1. Losses at the gene ends were 4 bases for V and 4 bases for J; bases not matched to a gene: 3. Germline V lookup: CDR1 SGHRS, CDR2 YFSETQ. The CDR3 loop spans 13 amino acids. This chain's CDR3 is CASSPGGGYGYTF. For the CDR3, the DNA is TGCGCCAGCAGCCCAGGGGGCGGCTATGGCTACACCTTC.

This chain joins TRBV29-1 and TRBJ1-1, with a possible D match to TRBD1 (5 bases). Germline lookup yields CDR1 SQVTM and CDR2 ANQGSEA. CDR3 length: 11 amino acids. The V end was cut by 6 bases, the J end by 3 bases, with 8 bases between. CDR3 nucleotide sequence: TGCAGCGTGACCAGGGACACTGAAGCTTTCTTT. This translates into CSVTRDTEAFF.

The V call is TRBV5-1, the J call TRBJ1-4, with D tentatively TRBD1 (6 bases). CDR3 size: 14 residues. Trimming cost V 4 bases and J 8 bases, with 15 bases left between them. CDR1 and CDR2 from the germline V gene are SGHRS and YFSETQ. The CDR3 DNA is TGCGCCAGCAGCCGAGGATCAGGGGACGAAAAACTGTTTTTT. Translated, it gives CASSRGSGDEKLFF.

The chain is built from TRBV5-1 and TRBJ2-5, with D perhaps TRBD2 (5 bases). Trimming removed 4 bases from V and 2 bases from J, with 18 bases in between. From germline, CDR1 is SGHRS and CDR2 YFSETQ. The CDR3 is 16 amino acids. DNA for the CDR3: TGCGCCAGCAGCCCCCATGACTATGGGGTGCAAGAGACCCAGTACTTC. Its protein product is CASSPHDYGVQETQYF.